This is a list of T cell receptor beta chains from one sample in a study of technical replicates of blood from several donors. Sequenced by immunoSEQ multiplex PCR; TCRdb stores in-frame clones only, minus some. The table includes 75,000 to 100,000 clones, about 95% detected once. The sequenced material came from T cells isolated from PBMCs. The source of these receptors is a human donor in good health. Each CDR3 is given with its conserved first and last residue. D genes are given only for firm matches. A row's size may be missing; if present it is once, few, many or a size class.

v_gene: TRBV30
d_gene: -
abundance: -
j_gene: TRBJ2-3
CDR3nt: TGTGCCTGGAGTGCCGGCGCAGGACTTTACACAGATACGCAGTATTTT
CDR3aa: CAWSAGAGLYTDTQYF

v_gene: TRBV6-6
d_gene: -
abundance: -
j_gene: TRBJ2-2
CDR3nt: TGTGCCCTACGACAAGGGGGGGCCGGGGAGCTGTTTTTT
CDR3aa: CALRQGGAGELFF

v_gene: TRBV6-5
d_gene: TRBD1
abundance: -
j_gene: TRBJ2-7
CDR3nt: TGTGCCAGCAGAGCCGGGACAGGGTACAACGAGCAGTACTTC
CDR3aa: CASRAGTGYNEQYF

v_gene: TRBV6-5
d_gene: TRBD1
abundance: -
j_gene: TRBJ2-7
CDR3nt: TGTGCCAGCAGTTACCCATACGGACAGGGGGCCTACGAGCAGTACTTC
CDR3aa: CASSYPYGQGAYEQYF

v_gene: TRBV11-2
d_gene: -
abundance: -
j_gene: TRBJ1-4
CDR3nt: TGTGCCAGCAGCTCAGGGTTATGGGCAACTAATGAAAAACTGTTTTTT
CDR3aa: CASSSGLWATNEKLFF

v_gene: TRBV13
d_gene: TRBD2
abundance: -
j_gene: TRBJ2-1
CDR3nt: TGTGCCAGCAGCTTAGGCCTGGGACTAGGCTCCTACAATGAGCAGTTCTTC
CDR3aa: CASSLGLGLGSYNEQFF

v_gene: TRBV6-5
d_gene: TRBD2
abundance: -
j_gene: TRBJ2-7
CDR3nt: TGTGCCAGCAGTTACGGCGGGAGCCTAACCGAGGAGTACTTC
CDR3aa: CASSYGGSLTEEYF

v_gene: TRBV30
d_gene: -
abundance: -
j_gene: TRBJ2-5
CDR3nt: TGTGCCTGGCTCAGGGAAGAGACCCAGTACTTC
CDR3aa: CAWLREETQYF

v_gene: TRBV7-9
d_gene: TRBD1
abundance: -
j_gene: TRBJ1-2
CDR3nt: TGTGCCAGCAGCCGTGACAGGGACTATGGCTACACCTTC
CDR3aa: CASSRDRDYGYTF

v_gene: TRBV6-5
d_gene: TRBD1
abundance: -
j_gene: TRBJ1-2
CDR3nt: TGTGCCACCCTCCGACAGGGATCTTCGAACTATGGCTACACCTTC
CDR3aa: CATLRQGSSNYGYTF

v_gene: TRBV7-9
d_gene: -
abundance: -
j_gene: TRBJ2-2
CDR3nt: TGTGCCAGCAGCTTAGCCCTCCCCACCGGGGAGCTGTTTTTT
CDR3aa: CASSLALPTGELFF

v_gene: TRBV11-2
d_gene: -
abundance: -
j_gene: TRBJ1-1
CDR3nt: TGTGCCAGCAGCTCACTCGGTGAAGCTTTCTTT
CDR3aa: CASSSLGEAFF

v_gene: TRBV28
d_gene: TRBD2
abundance: -
j_gene: TRBJ2-3
CDR3nt: TGTGCCAGCAGCCCATTAGCGGGAGGGCCTACAGATACGCAGTATTTT
CDR3aa: CASSPLAGGPTDTQYF

v_gene: TRBV9
d_gene: TRBD1
abundance: -
j_gene: TRBJ1-2
CDR3nt: TGTGCCAGCAGCTCGGGACAGCGCTCTAACTATGGCTACACCTTC
CDR3aa: CASSSGQRSNYGYTF

v_gene: TRBV2
d_gene: -
abundance: few
j_gene: TRBJ1-1
CDR3nt: TGTGCCAGCAGTGAACAGGGAGGCACTGAAGCTTTCTTT
CDR3aa: CASSEQGGTEAFF

v_gene: TRBV2
d_gene: TRBD1
abundance: -
j_gene: TRBJ1-4
CDR3nt: TGTGCCAGCACCTATACAGGGGGCCGTGAAAAACTGTTTTTT
CDR3aa: CASTYTGGREKLFF

v_gene: TRBV5-1
d_gene: TRBD1
abundance: once
j_gene: TRBJ1-3
CDR3nt: TGCGCCAGCACCTCCGGGACAGGGACCTACTCTGGAAACACCATATATTTT
CDR3aa: CASTSGTGTYSGNTIYF

v_gene: TRBV2
d_gene: -
abundance: few
j_gene: TRBJ1-2
CDR3nt: TGTGCCAGCAGTGAACGTTTAGCAGGGAGGGATGGCTACACCTTC
CDR3aa: CASSERLAGRDGYTF

v_gene: TRBV7-2
d_gene: TRBD2
abundance: -
j_gene: TRBJ2-7
CDR3nt: TGTGCCAGCAGCCAGGGACTAACCTACGAGCAGTACTTC
CDR3aa: CASSQGLTYEQYF

v_gene: TRBV6-1
d_gene: -
abundance: -
j_gene: TRBJ2-7
CDR3nt: TGTGCCAGCAGTGAAATACTAGGAGAGCAGTACTTC
CDR3aa: CASSEILGEQYF

v_gene: TRBV6-5
d_gene: -
abundance: -
j_gene: TRBJ1-2
CDR3nt: TGTGCCAGCAGTTACACGGGTTCCTATGGCTACACCTTC
CDR3aa: CASSYTGSYGYTF

v_gene: TRBV7-9
d_gene: TRBD1
abundance: few
j_gene: TRBJ1-5
CDR3nt: TGTGCCAGCAGCCCCGGGACAGGGCCTACTATCACGCCCCAGCATTTT
CDR3aa: CASSPGTGPTITPQHF

v_gene: TRBV30
d_gene: -
abundance: -
j_gene: TRBJ1-2
CDR3nt: TGTGCCGGAGCCGAGGGCAGGAGCTATGGCTACACCTTC
CDR3aa: CAGAEGRSYGYTF

v_gene: TRBV5-5
d_gene: TRBD2
abundance: -
j_gene: TRBJ2-5
CDR3nt: TGTGCCAGCAGCGCCGGGACTAGCGGGTACTTGCAGGAGACCCAGTACTTC
CDR3aa: CASSAGTSGYLQETQYF

v_gene: TRBV27
d_gene: -
abundance: -
j_gene: TRBJ2-6
CDR3nt: TGTGCCAGCAGTTTATTAGTCTCTGGGGCCAACGTCCTGACTTTC
CDR3aa: CASSLLVSGANVLTF

v_gene: TRBV30
d_gene: -
abundance: -
j_gene: TRBJ1-1
CDR3nt: TGTGCCTGGAGTGTGGACCACGGGAGACAGCCGTTTAAGGGATCGAACACTGAAGCTTTCTTT
CDR3aa: CAWSVDHGRQPFKGSNTEAFF

v_gene: TRBV27
d_gene: TRBD1
abundance: -
j_gene: TRBJ1-2
CDR3nt: TGTGCCAGCAGTCCTGACAGGGCCGTTAGTGGCTACACCTTC
CDR3aa: CASSPDRAVSGYTF

v_gene: TRBV10-3
d_gene: -
abundance: -
j_gene: TRBJ1-1
CDR3nt: TGTGCCATCAGTGGAGCCCATTTTAGTGAAGCTTTCTTT
CDR3aa: CAISGAHFSEAFF

v_gene: TRBV18
d_gene: TRBD1
abundance: -
j_gene: TRBJ2-2
CDR3nt: TGTGCCAGCTGGACAGGGAACACCGGGGAGCTGTTTTTT
CDR3aa: CASWTGNTGELFF

v_gene: TRBV5-1
d_gene: TRBD2
abundance: -
j_gene: TRBJ2-5
CDR3nt: TGCGCCAGCAGCATTAGCGGGTACCAAGAGACCCAGTACTTC
CDR3aa: CASSISGYQETQYF

v_gene: TRBV7-7
d_gene: -
abundance: -
j_gene: TRBJ2-7
CDR3nt: TGTGCTAGCAGCTCTCACGCAGGGGAACACGAGCAGTACTTC
CDR3aa: CASSSHAGEHEQYF

v_gene: TRBV15
d_gene: -
abundance: -
j_gene: TRBJ2-2
CDR3nt: TGTGCCACCAGCGGCTTTCATAAGCGGAACACCGGGGAGCTGTTTTTT
CDR3aa: CATSGFHKRNTGELFF

v_gene: TRBV6-5
d_gene: -
abundance: -
j_gene: TRBJ1-2
CDR3nt: TGTGCCAGCGGCCAGGGGCTCGACTATGGCTACACCTTC
CDR3aa: CASGQGLDYGYTF

v_gene: TRBV6-1
d_gene: TRBD1
abundance: -
j_gene: TRBJ1-4
CDR3nt: TGTGCCAGCAGTGAAGCGCTTTCGGGGACAGGGTATGAAAAACTGTTTTTT
CDR3aa: CASSEALSGTGYEKLFF

v_gene: TRBV15
d_gene: TRBD2
abundance: -
j_gene: TRBJ2-1
CDR3nt: TGTGCCACCAGCAGAGGATGGCTGACTAGCGGGAGTGAAAACCTCAATGAGCAGTTCTTC
CDR3aa: CATSRGWLTSGSENLNEQFF

v_gene: TRBV10-1
d_gene: -
abundance: -
j_gene: TRBJ2-3
CDR3nt: TGCGCCAGCAGTGAGTCTCTACTGACAGGAGCAGATACGCAGTATTTT
CDR3aa: CASSESLLTGADTQYF

v_gene: TRBV13
d_gene: TRBD2
abundance: -
j_gene: TRBJ2-7
CDR3nt: TGTGCCAGCAGCTCCGGGACTAGCGGGTACGAGCAGTACTTC
CDR3aa: CASSSGTSGYEQYF

v_gene: TRBV6-1
d_gene: -
abundance: -
j_gene: TRBJ1-1
CDR3nt: TGTGCCGCCCGGGATGGGGTTGAAGCTTTCTTT
CDR3aa: CAARDGVEAFF

v_gene: TRBV29-1
d_gene: TRBD1
abundance: -
j_gene: TRBJ1-1
CDR3nt: TGCAGCGTTGAAGATTACCACAGGGGGCCATTGAACACTGAAGCTTTCTTT
CDR3aa: CSVEDYHRGPLNTEAFF

v_gene: TRBV10-3
d_gene: -
abundance: -
j_gene: TRBJ2-3
CDR3nt: TGTGCCATCAGTGAAAGCGGGAGCACAGATACGCAGTATTTT
CDR3aa: CAISESGSTDTQYF

v_gene: TRBV5-4
d_gene: TRBD1
abundance: once
j_gene: TRBJ2-3
CDR3nt: TGTGCCGGCAGCCCGGGACAGGACAGGATCACAGATACGCAGTATTTT
CDR3aa: CAGSPGQDRITDTQYF

v_gene: TRBV7-2
d_gene: -
abundance: -
j_gene: TRBJ2-3
CDR3nt: TGTGCCAGCAGCCCCGGGGGGCCTTCCGTCTCGGATACGCAGTATTTT
CDR3aa: CASSPGGPSVSDTQYF

v_gene: TRBV7-3
d_gene: TRBD1
abundance: -
j_gene: TRBJ2-3
CDR3nt: TGTGCCAGCAGCTCCACAGGGGGCGCCGATACGCAGTATTTT
CDR3aa: CASSSTGGADTQYF

v_gene: TRBV7-2
d_gene: -
abundance: -
j_gene: TRBJ1-5
CDR3nt: TGTGCCAGCACCCAGGGTATAAGCAGCAATCAGCCCCAGCATTTT
CDR3aa: CASTQGISSNQPQHF

v_gene: TRBV19
d_gene: -
abundance: -
j_gene: TRBJ1-5
CDR3nt: TGTGCCAGTAGTGCTATAGTGGATCAGCCCCAGCATTTT
CDR3aa: CASSAIVDQPQHF

v_gene: TRBV7-9
d_gene: TRBD2
abundance: -
j_gene: TRBJ2-1
CDR3nt: TGTGCCAGCAGCCCTTCTAGCGGAACCTACAATGAGCAGTTCTTC
CDR3aa: CASSPSSGTYNEQFF

v_gene: TRBV27
d_gene: TRBD2
abundance: -
j_gene: TRBJ2-5
CDR3nt: TGTGCCAGCAGTCGGACTAGAATAGAGACCCAGTACTTC
CDR3aa: CASSRTRIETQYF

v_gene: TRBV29-1
d_gene: -
abundance: -
j_gene: TRBJ1-1
CDR3nt: TGCAGCGTTGGATCAGGGGCAACCGGCACTGAAGCTTTCTTT
CDR3aa: CSVGSGATGTEAFF

v_gene: TRBV19
d_gene: -
abundance: -
j_gene: TRBJ1-1
CDR3nt: TGTGCCAGTAGTATTGCGATCCTCACTGAAGCTTTCTTT
CDR3aa: CASSIAILTEAFF

v_gene: TRBV29-1
d_gene: TRBD1
abundance: -
j_gene: TRBJ1-1
CDR3nt: TGCAGCGTTGTGGGACAGGGTACGAACACTGAAGCTTTCTTT
CDR3aa: CSVVGQGTNTEAFF

v_gene: TRBV7-8
d_gene: TRBD1
abundance: -
j_gene: TRBJ2-4
CDR3nt: TGTGCCAGCAGCTCTGATCCGGGACAGTCTATTCAGCTAGCCAAAAACATTCAGTACTTC
CDR3aa: CASSSDPGQSIQLAKNIQYF

v_gene: TRBV25-1
d_gene: TRBD2
abundance: -
j_gene: TRBJ2-2
CDR3nt: TGTGCCACCGAATCAAGGGTAGCGGGGTCCTTCCGGGAGCTGTTTTTT
CDR3aa: CATESRVAGSFRELFF

v_gene: TRBV5-5
d_gene: TRBD1
abundance: -
j_gene: TRBJ1-2
CDR3nt: TGTGCCAGCAGCTCCGGACAGGGCTACTATGGCTACACCTTC
CDR3aa: CASSSGQGYYGYTF

v_gene: TRBV7-9
d_gene: TRBD1
abundance: -
j_gene: TRBJ2-2
CDR3nt: TGTGCCAGCAGCAGTACGCCGGGACAGGGTCCCGGGGAGCTGTTTTTT
CDR3aa: CASSSTPGQGPGELFF

v_gene: TRBV11-2
d_gene: -
abundance: -
j_gene: TRBJ2-1
CDR3nt: TGTGCCAGCAGCTCCACAGGGAATTTCTATAACAATGAGCAGTTCTTC
CDR3aa: CASSSTGNFYNNEQFF